A single sample gave rise to the 13 T cell receptor beta chains below, sequenced in a study of blood T cell repertoires in COVID-19. The data were produced by immunoSEQ multiplex PCR, yet TCRdb's version contains in-frame clones alone and is incomplete. The sample contains tens of thousands of clones, 65% to 80% of which appear only once. The source material was peripheral blood. The receptor set was obtained from a man between 65 and 85 years old with acute or convalescent COVID-19.

The chain uses TRBV24-1 and TRBJ1-2; D is ambiguous. With 4 bases removed from V and 3 bases from J, the gap between germline ends came to 17 bases. There are 16 residues in the CDR3. Germline V gene sequence: CDR1 KGHDR, CDR2 SFDVKD. The CDR3 here is CATSDSTRLADYGYTF. Written as DNA, the CDR3 is TGTGCCACCAGTGACTCAACCCGGTTGGCGGACTATGGCTACACCTTC.

CDR3: CASNGRDRINEKLFF. CDR3 nucleotide sequence: TGTGCCAGCAATGGCCGGGACAGAATTAATGAAAAACTGTTTTTT. This chain links TRBV6-5 with TRBJ1-4; TRBD1 matches at 7 bases. Germline assignment: CDR1 MNHEY and CDR2 SVGAGI. The CDR3 loop spans 15 amino acids. The J segment lost 4 bases and the V segment lost 7 bases, leaving 9 bases of the junction unmatched.

The V and J genes are TRBV9 and TRBJ1-1; D is uncertain. CDR3 length: 15 amino acids. Trimming stripped 0 bases from V and 2 bases from J, with 11 bases between. Germline lookup yields CDR1 SGDLS and CDR2 YYNGEE. For the CDR3, the DNA is TGTGCCAGCAGCGTAGATCTCCGGGAAAACACTGAAGCTTTCTTT. It codes for CASSVDLRENTEAFF.

The V gene is TRBV7-9, the J gene TRBJ1-2, with D possibly being TRBD1 (6 bases). Germline CDR1 SEHNR, CDR2 FQNEAQ (reference sequence). The CDR3 is made up of 15 amino acids. With 1 base removed from V and 4 bases from J, the gap between germline ends came to 13 bases. CDR3 region: CASSLGAGASYGYTF. The CDR3 DNA follows: TGTGCCAGCAGCTTAGGCGCAGGGGCCAGCTATGGCTACACCTTC.

J is TRBJ1-5 and V is TRBV18; 8 bases are a match to TRBD1. With 3 bases clipped from V and 16 bases from J, the junction kept 11 bases outside the gene matches. The CDR3 has 13 amino acids. The germline gives CDR1 KGHSH, CDR2 LQKENI. The CDR3 is CASSPKGQGKVHF. CDR3 in DNA: TGTGCCAGCTCACCTAAAGGACAGGGCAAGGTACATTTT.

This clone turned up a few times. The genes are TRBV6-5 and TRBJ2-3, with TRBD2 identical over 7 bases. V dropped 6 bases and J dropped 3; count of bases not matched to a gene: 6. Germline CDR1 and CDR2: MNHEY and SVGAGI. CDR3 length: 14 amino acids. CDR3 sequence: CASSTTGGTDTQYF. DNA for the CDR3: TGTGCCAGCAGCACTACGGGGGGAACAGATACGCAGTATTTT.

The J gene is TRBJ2-4, the V gene TRBV29-1; TRBD1 aligns across 10 bases. CDR1 and CDR2 from the germline V gene are SQVTM and ANQGSEA. Trimming took 1 base from V and 6 from J; bases not matched to a gene: 0. This CDR3 spans 13 amino acids. CDR3: CSVEGTGGNIQYF. CDR3 DNA: TGCAGCGTTGAAGGGACAGGGGGAAACATTCAGTACTTC.

This clone was found once. The chain recombines TRBV28 with TRBJ2-2; D call uncertain. Germline V gene sequence: CDR1 MDHEN, CDR2 SYDVKM. V was shortened by 3 bases and J by 5 bases, with 16 bases between the two germline ends. This CDR3 is 16 amino acids long. CDR3 residues: CASSFPRNSWTGELFF. CDR3 in DNA: TGTGCCAGCAGTTTTCCTCGGAACAGCTGGACCGGGGAGCTGTTTTTT.

The chain recombines TRBV27 with TRBJ2-1; no firm D call. Trimming removed 6 bases from V and 6 bases from J, with 9 bases in between. From germline, CDR1 is MNHEY and CDR2 SMNVEV (reference sequence). This CDR3 comprises 12 residues. The CDR3 protein is CASSPSGNEQFF. CDR3 nucleotide sequence: TGTGCCAGCAGCCCCAGTGGCAATGAGCAGTTCTTC.

This chain links TRBV28 with TRBJ1-1, with D possibly TRBD1 on 5 matching bases. V lost 6 bases, J lost 11 bases, and 19 bases lay in between. The CDR3 has 13 residues. Germline CDR1 MDHEN, CDR2 SYDVKM. CDR3 in amino acids: CASSLGGAGVAFF. Here the CDR3 DNA reads TGTGCCAGCAGCTTGGGAGGGGCAGGTGTGGCTTTCTTT.

The chain employs TRBV12-2 and TRBJ2-7; TRBD2, the table's D call, lacks a check against the DNA. TRBV12-2 is shown as a pseudogene. The CDR3 covers 15 residues. The CDR3 DNA reads as TGTGCAATCACGGGGGGCTCCCCGGACTCCTACGAGCAGTACTTC. It encodes CAITGGSPDSYEQYF.

The CDR3 sequence: CASSQGLAGGIGWTDTQYF. CDR3 nucleotides: TGCGCCAGCAGCCAAGGTCTAGCGGGGGGGATCGGTTGGACAGATACGCAGTATTTT. The V gene is TRBV4-1, the J gene TRBJ2-3, with 12 bases that match TRBD2. The CDR3 extends over 19 amino acids. Germline V CDR1 and CDR2: MGHRA, YSYEKL. Trimming took 1 base from V and 3 from J; bases not matched to a gene: 11.

The genes are TRBV5-1 and TRBJ1-2; no firm D call. CDR1 is SGHRS and CDR2 is YFSETQ in the germline V gene. The CDR3 covers 12 residues. The V end lost 4 bases, the J end lost 6 bases, and 10 bases lay between the germline ends. The DNA of the CDR3 is TGCGCCAGCAGCCCGGACTTCGATGGCTACACCTTC. It yields the protein CASSPDFDGYTF.